Presented here are 8 T cell receptor beta chains from one specimen sequenced in a study of spatial heterogeneity in lung cancer. TCRdb fed the 5' RACE reads into MiXCR, producing one record per CDR3 protein. The repertoire holds a few thousand distinct CDR3 sequences, with about 16% as singletons. Documented time point: sample taken at primary tumor resection. The input material, whole RNA from tumor, nontumor lung or frozen PBMC, was sequenced unsorted. The sample consisted of normal lung tissue next to the tumor, taken at surgery. The receptors come from a male donor with early-stage non-small cell lung cancer.

This clonotype came up many times. This rearrangement joins TRBV12-3 or TRBV12-4 to TRBJ2-6, with no clear D. V lost 6 bases, J lost 4 bases, and 13 bases lay in between. The CDR3 length is 15 residues. The CDR3 sequence: CASSPMSSGANVLTF. CDR3 DNA: TGTGCCAGCAGCCCCATGTCGTCCGGGGCCAACGTCCTGACTTTC.

The chain is built from TRBV20-1 and TRBJ2-1, with 10 bases matching TRBD2. V dropped 5 bases and J dropped 2; count of bases not matched to a gene: 3. CDR3 length equals 14 residues. Germline values: CDR1 DFQATT, CDR2 SNEGSKA (reference sequence). The CDR3 region has the DNA TGCAGTGCTCAAACTAGCGGGGCCTACAATGAGCAGTTCTTC. Translation: CSAQTSGAYNEQFF.

The sample holds a few counts of this clonotype. The chain joins TRBV7-9 to TRBJ1-2; no reliable D call. Trimming cost V 0 bases and J 2 bases, with 7 bases left between them. Per germline, CDR1 SEHNR and CDR2 FQNEAQ (reference sequence). CDR3 size: 14 residues. The DNA of the CDR3 is TGTGCCAGCAGCTTAGCAAAGGCAAACTATGGCTACACCTTC. Protein: CASSLAKANYGYTF.

This clonotype is labeled medium-sized (0.01 to 0.1%). The chain couples TRBV10-3 to TRBJ2-2; 7 bases align to TRBD1. CDR1 is ENHRY and CDR2 is SYGVKD in the germline V gene. Trimming took 4 bases from V and 1 from J; bases not matched to a gene: 3. The CDR3 has 15 amino acids. The CDR3 DNA reads as TGTGCCATCAGTGTAACAGGGGAGAACACCGGGGAGCTGTTTTTT. Translation: CAISVTGENTGELFF.

This rearrangement joins TRBV5-1 to TRBJ1-6; 7 bases are shared with TRBD1. Trimming removed 5 bases from V and 5 bases from J; junction bases left unmatched: 7. The CDR3 totals 15 residues. Germline CDR1 and CDR2: SGHRS and YFSETQ. CDR3 DNA sequence: TGCGCCAGCAGTCCACAGGGGACCGATAATTCACCCCTCCACTTT. The encoded protein is CASSPQGTDNSPLHF.

The rearrangement joins TRBV29-1 to TRBJ2-1; D call uncertain. Germline V lookup: CDR1 SQVTM, CDR2 ANQGSEA. The CDR3 contains 13 residues. V lost 4 bases and J lost 0, with 7 bases in between. The CDR3 bases are TGCAGCGTTGGGGGTAGCTCCTACAATGAGCAGTTCTTC. Protein: CSVGGSSYNEQFF.

The sample holds a few counts of this clonotype. The chain carries TRBV5-1 and TRBJ1-1, with TRBD1 identical over 8 bases. Germline V lookup: CDR1 SGHRS, CDR2 YFSETQ. V lost 3 bases and J lost 3; bases outside the gene matches: 7. CDR3 length: 15 amino acids. The CDR3 DNA reads TGCGCCAGCAGCTCTAGACAGGGGTTGGACACTGAAGCTTTCTTT. This encodes CASSSRQGLDTEAFF.

This clonotype is medium-sized. The chain has TRBV10-1 and TRBJ2-1, with D possibly TRBD1 on 5 matching bases. This CDR3 comprises 12 residues. CDR1 WNHNN and CDR2 SYGVQD come from the germline V gene (reference sequence). Trimming left V 4 bases short and J 5 bases short, with 6 bases between. This CDR3 reads CASSVGDNEQFF. Here the CDR3 DNA reads TGCGCCAGCAGTGTAGGGGACAATGAGCAGTTCTTC.